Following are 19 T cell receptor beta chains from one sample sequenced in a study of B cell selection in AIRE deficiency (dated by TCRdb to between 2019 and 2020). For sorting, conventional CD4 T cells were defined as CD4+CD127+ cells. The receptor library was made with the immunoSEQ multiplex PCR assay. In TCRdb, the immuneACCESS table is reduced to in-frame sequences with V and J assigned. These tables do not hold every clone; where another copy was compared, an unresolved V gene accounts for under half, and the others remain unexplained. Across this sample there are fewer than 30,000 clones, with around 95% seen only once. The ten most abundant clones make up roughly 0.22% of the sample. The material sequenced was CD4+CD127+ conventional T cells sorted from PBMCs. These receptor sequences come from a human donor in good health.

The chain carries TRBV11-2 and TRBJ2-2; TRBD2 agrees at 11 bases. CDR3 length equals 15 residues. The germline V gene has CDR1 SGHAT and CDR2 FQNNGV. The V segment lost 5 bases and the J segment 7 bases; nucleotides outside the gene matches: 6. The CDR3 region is CASSPIAGGLGELFF. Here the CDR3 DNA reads TGTGCCAGCAGCCCAATAGCGGGAGGGCTCGGGGAGCTGTTTTTT. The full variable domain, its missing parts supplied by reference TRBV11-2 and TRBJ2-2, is EAGVAQSPRYKIIEKRQSVAFWCNPISGHATLYWYQQILGQGPKLLIQFQNNGVVDDSQLPKDRFSAERLKGVDSTLKIQPAKLEDSAVYLCASSPIAGGLGELFFGEGSRLTVL.

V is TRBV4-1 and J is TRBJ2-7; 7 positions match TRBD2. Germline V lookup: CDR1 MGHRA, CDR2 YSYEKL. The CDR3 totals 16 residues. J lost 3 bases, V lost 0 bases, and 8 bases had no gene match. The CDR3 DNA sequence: TGCGCCAGCAGCCAAGATCGGGGGGTTTCCATCTACGAGCAGTACTTC. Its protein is CASSQDRGVSIYEQYF.

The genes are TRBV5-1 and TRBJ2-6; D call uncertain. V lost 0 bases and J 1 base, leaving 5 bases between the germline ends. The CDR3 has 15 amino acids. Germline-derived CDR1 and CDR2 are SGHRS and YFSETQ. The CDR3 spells CASSLDVSGANVLTF. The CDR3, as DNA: TGCGCCAGCAGCTTGGACGTGTCTGGGGCCAACGTCCTGACTTTC.

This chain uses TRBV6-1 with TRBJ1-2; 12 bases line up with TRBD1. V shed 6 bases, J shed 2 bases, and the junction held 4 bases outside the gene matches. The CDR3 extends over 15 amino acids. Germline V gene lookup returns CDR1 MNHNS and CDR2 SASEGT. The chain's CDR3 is CASRPGQGANYGYTF. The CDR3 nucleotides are TGTGCCAGCAGGCCGGGACAGGGGGCGAACTATGGCTACACCTTC.

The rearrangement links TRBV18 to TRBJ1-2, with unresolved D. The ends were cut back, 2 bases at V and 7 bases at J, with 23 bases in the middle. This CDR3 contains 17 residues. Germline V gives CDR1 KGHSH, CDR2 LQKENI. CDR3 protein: CASSPKRNSLIEGGYTF. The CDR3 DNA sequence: TGTGCCAGCTCACCAAAACGGAACAGCCTAATAGAAGGTGGCTACACCTTC.

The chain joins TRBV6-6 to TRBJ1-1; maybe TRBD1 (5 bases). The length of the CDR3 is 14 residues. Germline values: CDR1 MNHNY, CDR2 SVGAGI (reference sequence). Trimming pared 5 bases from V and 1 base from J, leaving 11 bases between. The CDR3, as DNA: TGTGCCAGCAGTCCCCTGACAGAGAACACTGAAGCTTTCTTT. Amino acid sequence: CASSPLTENTEAFF.

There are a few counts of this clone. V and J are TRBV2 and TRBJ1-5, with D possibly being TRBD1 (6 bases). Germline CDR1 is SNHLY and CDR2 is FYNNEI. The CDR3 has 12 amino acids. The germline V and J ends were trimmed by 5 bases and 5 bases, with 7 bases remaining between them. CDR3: CASSSGDQPQHF. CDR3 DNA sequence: TGTGCCAGCAGTTCAGGGGATCAGCCCCAGCATTTT.

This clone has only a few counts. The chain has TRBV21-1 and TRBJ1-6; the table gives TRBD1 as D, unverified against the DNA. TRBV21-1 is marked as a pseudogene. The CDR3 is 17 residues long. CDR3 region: CASSKGGQGVRDSPLHF. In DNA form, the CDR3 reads TGTGCCAGCAGCAAAGGGGGACAGGGAGTAAGGGATTCACCCCTCCACTTT.

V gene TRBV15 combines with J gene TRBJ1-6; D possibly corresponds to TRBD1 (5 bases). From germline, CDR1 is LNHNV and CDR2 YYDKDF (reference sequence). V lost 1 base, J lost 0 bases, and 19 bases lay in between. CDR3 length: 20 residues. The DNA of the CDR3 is TGTGCCACCAGCAGAGCGATGGGGCGGCCGGGGACCTCCTATAATTCACCCCTCCACTTT. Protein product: CATSRAMGRPGTSYNSPLHF.

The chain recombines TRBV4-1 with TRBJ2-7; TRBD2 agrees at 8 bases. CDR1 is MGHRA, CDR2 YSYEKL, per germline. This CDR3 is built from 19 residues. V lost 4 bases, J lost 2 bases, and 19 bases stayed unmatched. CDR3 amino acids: CASSRIQLAGGPGPYEQYF. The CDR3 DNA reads TGCGCCAGCAGCCGAATTCAGCTAGCGGGTGGCCCCGGGCCCTACGAGCAGTACTTC.

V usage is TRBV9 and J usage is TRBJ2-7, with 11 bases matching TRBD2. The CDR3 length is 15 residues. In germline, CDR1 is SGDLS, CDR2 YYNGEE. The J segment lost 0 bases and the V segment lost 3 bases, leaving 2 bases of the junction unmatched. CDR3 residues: CASSATSGSSYEQYF. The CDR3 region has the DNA TGTGCCAGCAGCGCCACTAGCGGGAGCTCCTACGAGCAGTACTTC.

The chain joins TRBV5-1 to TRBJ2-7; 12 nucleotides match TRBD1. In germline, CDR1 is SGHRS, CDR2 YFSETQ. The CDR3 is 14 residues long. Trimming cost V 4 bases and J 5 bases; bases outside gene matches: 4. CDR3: CASSGTGGGNEQYF. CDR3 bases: TGCGCCAGCAGCGGGACAGGGGGCGGGAACGAGCAGTACTTC.

In nucleotides, the CDR3 is TGTGCCAGCAGTGAAGTTTGGAATCGGAACACTGAAGCTTTCTTT. Residues: CASSEVWNRNTEAFF. The chain has TRBV6-1 and TRBJ1-1; D is unresolved. CDR1 and CDR2 from the germline V gene are MNHNS and SASEGT. V gave up 1 base and J gave up 1 base, with 10 bases separating them. The CDR3 covers 15 residues.

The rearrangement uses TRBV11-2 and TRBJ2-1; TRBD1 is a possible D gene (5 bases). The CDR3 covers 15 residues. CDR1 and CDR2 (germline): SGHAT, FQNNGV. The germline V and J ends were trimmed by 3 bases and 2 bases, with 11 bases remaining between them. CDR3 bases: TGTGCCAGCAGCTTGAGTCCCAGGGCCTACAATGAGCAGTTCTTC. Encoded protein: CASSLSPRAYNEQFF.

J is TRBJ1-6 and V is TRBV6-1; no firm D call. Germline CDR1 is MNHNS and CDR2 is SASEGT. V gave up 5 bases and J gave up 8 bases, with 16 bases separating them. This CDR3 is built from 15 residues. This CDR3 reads CASSSGTSIDSPLHF. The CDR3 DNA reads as TGTGCCAGCAGTAGCGGAACTTCAATAGATTCACCCCTCCACTTT.

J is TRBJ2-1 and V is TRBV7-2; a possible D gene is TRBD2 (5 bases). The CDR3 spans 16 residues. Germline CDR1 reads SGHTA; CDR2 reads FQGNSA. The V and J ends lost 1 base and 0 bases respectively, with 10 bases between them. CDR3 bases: TGTGCCAGCAGCTTAGTAGCGACAAGCTCCTACAATGAGCAGTTCTTC. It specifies CASSLVATSSYNEQFF.

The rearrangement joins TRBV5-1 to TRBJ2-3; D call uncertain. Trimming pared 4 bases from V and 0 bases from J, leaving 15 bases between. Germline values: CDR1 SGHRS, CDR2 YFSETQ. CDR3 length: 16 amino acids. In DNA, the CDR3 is TGCGCCAGCAGCCAACTACGGACGGCTAGCACAGATACGCAGTATTTT. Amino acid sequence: CASSQLRTASTDTQYF.

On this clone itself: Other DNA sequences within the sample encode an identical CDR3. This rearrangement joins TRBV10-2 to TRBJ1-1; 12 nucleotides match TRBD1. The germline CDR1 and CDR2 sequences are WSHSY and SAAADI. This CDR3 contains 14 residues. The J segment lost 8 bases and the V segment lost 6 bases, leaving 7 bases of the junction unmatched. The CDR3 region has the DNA TGCGCCAGCAGGGTAGGGACAGGGGGCCACGAAGCTTTCTTT. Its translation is CASRVGTGGHEAFF.

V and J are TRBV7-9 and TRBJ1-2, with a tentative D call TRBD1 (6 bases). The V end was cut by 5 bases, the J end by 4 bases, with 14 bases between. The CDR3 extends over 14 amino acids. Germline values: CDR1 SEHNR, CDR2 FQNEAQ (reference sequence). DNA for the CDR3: TGTGCCAGCAGCCCGGGGGGCCGGGGCTATGGCTACACCTTC. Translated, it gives CASSPGGRGYGYTF.